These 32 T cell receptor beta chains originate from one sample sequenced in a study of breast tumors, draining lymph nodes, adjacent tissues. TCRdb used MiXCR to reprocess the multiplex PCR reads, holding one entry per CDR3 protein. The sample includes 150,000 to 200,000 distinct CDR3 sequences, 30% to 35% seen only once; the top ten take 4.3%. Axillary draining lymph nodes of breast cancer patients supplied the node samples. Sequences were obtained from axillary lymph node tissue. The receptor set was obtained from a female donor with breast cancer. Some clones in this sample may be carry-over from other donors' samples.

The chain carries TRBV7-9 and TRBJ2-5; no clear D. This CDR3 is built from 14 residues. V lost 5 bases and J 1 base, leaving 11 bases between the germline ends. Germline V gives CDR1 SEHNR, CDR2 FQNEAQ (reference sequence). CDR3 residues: CASSTAAGQETQYF. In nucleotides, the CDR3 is TGTGCCAGCAGCACAGCCGCAGGCCAAGAGACCCAGTACTTC.

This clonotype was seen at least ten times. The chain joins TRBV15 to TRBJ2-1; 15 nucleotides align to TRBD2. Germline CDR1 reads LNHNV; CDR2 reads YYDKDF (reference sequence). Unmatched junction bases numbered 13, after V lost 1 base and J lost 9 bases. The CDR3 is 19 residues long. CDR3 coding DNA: TGTGCCACCAGCAGAGCCCCGGGACTAGCGGGGGGACCTAATGGTGAGCAGTTCTTC. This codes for CATSRAPGLAGGPNGEQFF.

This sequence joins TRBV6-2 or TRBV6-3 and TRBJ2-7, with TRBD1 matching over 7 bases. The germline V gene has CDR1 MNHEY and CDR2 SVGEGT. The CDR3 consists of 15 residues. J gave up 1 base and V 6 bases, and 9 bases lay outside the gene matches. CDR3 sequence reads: CASSRPHRGSYEQYF. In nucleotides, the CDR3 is TGTGCCAGCAGCCGCCCACACAGGGGTTCCTACGAGCAGTACTTC.

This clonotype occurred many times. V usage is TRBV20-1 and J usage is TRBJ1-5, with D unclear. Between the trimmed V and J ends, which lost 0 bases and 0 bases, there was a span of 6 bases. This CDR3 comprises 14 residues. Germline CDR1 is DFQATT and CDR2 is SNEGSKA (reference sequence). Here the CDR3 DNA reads TGCAGTGCTAGAGATCCTGATAGCAATCAGCCCCAGCATTTT. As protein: CSARDPDSNQPQHF.

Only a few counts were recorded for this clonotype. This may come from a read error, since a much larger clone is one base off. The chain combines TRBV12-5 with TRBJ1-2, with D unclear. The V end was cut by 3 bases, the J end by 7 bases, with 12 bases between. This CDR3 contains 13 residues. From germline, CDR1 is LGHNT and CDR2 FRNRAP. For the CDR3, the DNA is TGTGCTAGTGGTTTCTATGGGTTGGGTGGCTACACCTTC. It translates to CASGFYGLGGYTF.

This CDR3 reads CASSASTLSGTISYEQYF. CDR3 nucleotide sequence: TGTGCCAGCAGTGCTAGCACCTTGTCCGGGACTATCTCCTACGAGCAGTACTTC. The rearrangement links TRBV25-1 to TRBJ2-7, with TRBD2 matching over 7 bases. V shed 4 bases and J 0 bases; nucleotides not matched to a gene: 15. This CDR3 region has 18 residues. The germline gives CDR1 MGHDK, CDR2 SYGVNS.

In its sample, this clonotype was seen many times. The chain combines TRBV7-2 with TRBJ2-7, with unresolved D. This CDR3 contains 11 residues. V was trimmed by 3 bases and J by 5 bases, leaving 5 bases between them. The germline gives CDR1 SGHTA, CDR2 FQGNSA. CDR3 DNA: TGTGCCAGCAGCTTTCTGAACGAGCAGTACTTC. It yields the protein CASSFLNEQYF.

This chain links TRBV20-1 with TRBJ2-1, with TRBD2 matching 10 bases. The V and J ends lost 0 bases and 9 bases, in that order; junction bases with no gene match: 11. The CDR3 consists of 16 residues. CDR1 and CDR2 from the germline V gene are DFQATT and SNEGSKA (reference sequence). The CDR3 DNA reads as TGCAGTGCTAGAGATGTTTTCCTAGCGGGAGTTGGTGAGCAGTTCTTC. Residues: CSARDVFLAGVGEQFF.

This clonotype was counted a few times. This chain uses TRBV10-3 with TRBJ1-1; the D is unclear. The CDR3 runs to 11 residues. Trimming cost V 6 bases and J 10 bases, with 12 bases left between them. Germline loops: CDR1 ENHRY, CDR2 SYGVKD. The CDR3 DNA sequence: TGTGCCATCAGCTCGAACGGGCGAGCTTTCTTT. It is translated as CAISSNGRAFF.

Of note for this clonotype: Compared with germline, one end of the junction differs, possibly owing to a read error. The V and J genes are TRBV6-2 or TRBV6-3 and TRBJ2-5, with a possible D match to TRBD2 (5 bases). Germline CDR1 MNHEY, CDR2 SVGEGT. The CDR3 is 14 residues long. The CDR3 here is CASRLPVATEAQHF. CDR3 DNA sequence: TGTGCCAGCAGATTACCAGTCGCGACGGAGGCCCAGCACTTC.

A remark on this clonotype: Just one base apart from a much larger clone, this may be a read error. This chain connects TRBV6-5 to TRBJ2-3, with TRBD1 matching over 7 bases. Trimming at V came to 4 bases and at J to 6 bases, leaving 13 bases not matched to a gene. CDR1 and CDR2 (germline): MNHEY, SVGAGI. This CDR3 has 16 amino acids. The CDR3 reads CASSSRWTGSGDTQYF. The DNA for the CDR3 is TGTGCCAGCAGTTCCCGCTGGACAGGCTCGGGGGATACGCAGTATTTT.

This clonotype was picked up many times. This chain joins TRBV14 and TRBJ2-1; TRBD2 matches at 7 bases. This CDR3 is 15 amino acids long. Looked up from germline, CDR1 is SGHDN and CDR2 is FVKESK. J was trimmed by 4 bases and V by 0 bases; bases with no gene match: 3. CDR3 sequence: CASSQDLGGYNEQFF. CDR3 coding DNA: TGTGCCAGCAGCCAAGATCTGGGGGGGTACAATGAGCAGTTCTTC. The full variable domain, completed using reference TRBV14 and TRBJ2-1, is EAGVTQFPSHSVIEKGQTVTLRCDPISGHDNLYWYRRVMGKEIKFLLHFVKESKQDESGMPNNRFLAERTGGTYSTLKVQPAELEDSGVYFCASSQDLGGYNEQFFGPGTRLTVL.

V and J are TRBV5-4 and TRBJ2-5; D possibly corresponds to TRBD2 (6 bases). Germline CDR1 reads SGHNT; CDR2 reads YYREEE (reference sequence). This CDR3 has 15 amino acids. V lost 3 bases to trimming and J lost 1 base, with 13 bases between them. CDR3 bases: TGTGCCAGCAGCTCTCAGCGGGCGCTCCAAGAGACCCAGTACTTC. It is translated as CASSSQRALQETQYF.

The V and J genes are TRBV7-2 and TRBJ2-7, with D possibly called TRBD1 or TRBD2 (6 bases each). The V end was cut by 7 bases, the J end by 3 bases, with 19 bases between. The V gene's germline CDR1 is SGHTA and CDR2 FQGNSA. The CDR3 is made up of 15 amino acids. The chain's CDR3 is CASTSTGPAGYEQYF. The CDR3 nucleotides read TGTGCCAGCACCTCCACAGGGCCAGCGGGCTACGAGCAGTACTTC.

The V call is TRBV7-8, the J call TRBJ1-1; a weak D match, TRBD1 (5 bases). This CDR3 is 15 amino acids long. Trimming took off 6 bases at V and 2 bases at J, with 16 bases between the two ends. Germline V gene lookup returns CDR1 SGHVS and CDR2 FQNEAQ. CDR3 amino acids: CASSLWGSTNTEAFF. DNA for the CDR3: TGTGCCAGCAGTCTTTGGGGCAGTACAAACACTGAAGCTTTCTTT.

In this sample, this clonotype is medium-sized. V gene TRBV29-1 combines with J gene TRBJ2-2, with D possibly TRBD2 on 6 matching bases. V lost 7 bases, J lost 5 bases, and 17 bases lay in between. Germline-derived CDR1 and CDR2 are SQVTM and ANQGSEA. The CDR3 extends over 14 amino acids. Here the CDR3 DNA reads TGCAGCGGGAGACTAGGAGGGAGGACCGGGGAGCTGTTTTTT. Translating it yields CSGRLGGRTGELFF.

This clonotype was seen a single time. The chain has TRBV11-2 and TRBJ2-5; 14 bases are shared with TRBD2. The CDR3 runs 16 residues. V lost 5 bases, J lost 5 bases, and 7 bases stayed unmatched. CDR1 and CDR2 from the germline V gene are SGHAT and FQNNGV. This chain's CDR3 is CASSAGLAGAGETQYF. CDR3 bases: TGTGCCAGCAGCGCGGGACTAGCGGGAGCCGGGGAGACCCAGTACTTC.

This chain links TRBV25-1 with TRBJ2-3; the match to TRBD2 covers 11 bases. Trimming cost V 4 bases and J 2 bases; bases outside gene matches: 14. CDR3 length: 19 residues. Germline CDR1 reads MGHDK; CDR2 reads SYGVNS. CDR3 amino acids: CASSARIAGGPGLTDTQYF. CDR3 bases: TGTGCCAGCAGTGCTAGAATAGCGGGGGGGCCAGGTCTCACAGATACGCAGTATTTT. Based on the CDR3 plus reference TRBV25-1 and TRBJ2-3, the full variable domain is EADIYQTPRYLVIGTGKKITLECSQTMGHDKMYWYQQDPGMELHLIHYSYGVNSTEKGDLSSESTVSRIRTEHFPLTLESARPSHTSQYLCASSARIAGGPGLTDTQYFGPGTRLTVL.

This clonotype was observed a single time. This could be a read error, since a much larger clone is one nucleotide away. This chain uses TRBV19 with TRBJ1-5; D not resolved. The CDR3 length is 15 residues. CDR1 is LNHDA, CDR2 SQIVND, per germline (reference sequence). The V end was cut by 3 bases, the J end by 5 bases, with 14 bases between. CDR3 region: CASSIEPSGDQPQHF. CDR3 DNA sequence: TGTGCCAGTAGTATCGAGCCCTCCGGGGATCAGCCCCAGCATTTT. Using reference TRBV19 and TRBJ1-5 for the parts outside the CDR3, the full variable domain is DGGITQSPKYLFRKEGQNVTLSCEQNLNHDAMYWYRQDPGQGLRLIYYSQIVNDFQKGDIAEGYSVSREKKESFPLTVTSAQKNPTAFYLCASSIEPSGDQPQHFGDGTRLSIL.

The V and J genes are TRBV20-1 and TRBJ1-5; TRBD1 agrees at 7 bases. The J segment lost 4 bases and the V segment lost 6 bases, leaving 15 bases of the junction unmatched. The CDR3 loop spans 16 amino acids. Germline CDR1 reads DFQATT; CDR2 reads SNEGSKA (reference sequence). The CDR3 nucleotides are TGCAGTGCCCTAGGGCCAGCGGGACAGAAGAATCAGCCCCAGCATTTT. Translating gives CSALGPAGQKNQPQHF.

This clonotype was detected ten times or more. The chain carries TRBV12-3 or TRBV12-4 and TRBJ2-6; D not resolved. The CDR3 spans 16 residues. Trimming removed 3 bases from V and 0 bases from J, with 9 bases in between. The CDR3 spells CASSLEWDSGANVLTF. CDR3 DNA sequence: TGTGCCAGCAGTTTGGAGTGGGACTCTGGGGCCAACGTCCTGACTTTC.

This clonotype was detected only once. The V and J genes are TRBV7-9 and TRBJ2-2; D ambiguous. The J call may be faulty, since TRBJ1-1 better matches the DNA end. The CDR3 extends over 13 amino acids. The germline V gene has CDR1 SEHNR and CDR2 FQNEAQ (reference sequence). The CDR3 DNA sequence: TGTGCCAGCAGCTTCGGGCAGTCCTCTGAAGCTTTCTTT. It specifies CASSFGQSSEAFF.

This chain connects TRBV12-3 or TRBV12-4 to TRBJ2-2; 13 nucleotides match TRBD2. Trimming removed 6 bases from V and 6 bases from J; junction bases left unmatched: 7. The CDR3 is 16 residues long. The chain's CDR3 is CASSPTSGRAPGELFF. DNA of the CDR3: TGTGCCAGCAGCCCTACTAGCGGGAGGGCCCCCGGGGAGCTGTTTTTT.

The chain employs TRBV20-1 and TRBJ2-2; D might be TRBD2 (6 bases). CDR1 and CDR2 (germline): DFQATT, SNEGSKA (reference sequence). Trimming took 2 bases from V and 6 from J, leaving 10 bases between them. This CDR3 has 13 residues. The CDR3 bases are TGCAGTGCTAGACGAACTAGCCCCGGGGAGCTGTTTTTT. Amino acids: CSARRTSPGELFF.

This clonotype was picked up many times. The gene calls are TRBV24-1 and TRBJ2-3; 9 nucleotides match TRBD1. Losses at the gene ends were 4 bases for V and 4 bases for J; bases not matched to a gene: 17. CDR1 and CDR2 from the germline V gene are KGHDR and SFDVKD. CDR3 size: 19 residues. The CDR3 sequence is CATSDSRQTPGQGSDTQYF. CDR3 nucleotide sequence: TGTGCCACCAGTGACTCCAGACAAACCCCGGGACAGGGCTCAGATACGCAGTATTTT.

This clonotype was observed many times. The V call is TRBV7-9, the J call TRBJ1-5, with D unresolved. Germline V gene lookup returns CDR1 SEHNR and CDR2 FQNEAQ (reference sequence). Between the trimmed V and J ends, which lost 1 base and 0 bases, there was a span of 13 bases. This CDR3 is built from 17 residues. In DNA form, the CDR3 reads TGTGCCAGCAGCTTAGGACTCACTTCGGATAGCAATCAGCCCCAGCATTTT. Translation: CASSLGLTSDSNQPQHF.

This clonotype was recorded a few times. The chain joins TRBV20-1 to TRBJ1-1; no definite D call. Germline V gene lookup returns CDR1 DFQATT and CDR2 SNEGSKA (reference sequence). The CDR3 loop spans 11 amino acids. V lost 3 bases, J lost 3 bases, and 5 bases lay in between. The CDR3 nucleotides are TGCAGTGCTAGGCTACACACTGAAGCTTTCTTT. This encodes CSARLHTEAFF.

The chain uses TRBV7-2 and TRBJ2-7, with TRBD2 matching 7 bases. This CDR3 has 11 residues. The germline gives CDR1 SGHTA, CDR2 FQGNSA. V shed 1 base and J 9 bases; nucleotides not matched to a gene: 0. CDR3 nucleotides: TGTGCCAGCAGCTTAGGGGGGGGGCAGTACTTC. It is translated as CASSLGGGQYF.

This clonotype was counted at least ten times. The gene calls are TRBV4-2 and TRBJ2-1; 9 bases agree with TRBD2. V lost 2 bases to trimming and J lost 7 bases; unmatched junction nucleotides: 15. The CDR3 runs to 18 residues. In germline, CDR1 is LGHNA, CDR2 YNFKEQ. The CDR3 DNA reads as TGTGCCAGCAGCCAAACCTTTCCCCCGGGACTAGCAAGTAATGAGCAGTTCTTC. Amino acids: CASSQTFPPGLASNEQFF.

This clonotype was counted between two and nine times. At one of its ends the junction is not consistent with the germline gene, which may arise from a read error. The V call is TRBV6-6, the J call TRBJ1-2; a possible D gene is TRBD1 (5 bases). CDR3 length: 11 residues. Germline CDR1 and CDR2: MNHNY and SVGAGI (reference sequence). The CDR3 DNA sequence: TGTGCCAGCAGTCAACCGGGGCCGGCGTCCTTC. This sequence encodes CASSQPGPASF.

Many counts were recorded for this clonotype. CDR3 sequence: CASSLGQSPYEQYF. In DNA form, the CDR3 reads TGTGCCAGCAGTTTAGGACAGTCCCCCTACGAGCAGTACTTC. The gene calls are TRBV12-3 or TRBV12-4 and TRBJ2-7; perhaps TRBD1 as D (5 bases). Trimming left V 1 base short and J 2 bases short, with 9 bases between. This CDR3 has 14 residues.

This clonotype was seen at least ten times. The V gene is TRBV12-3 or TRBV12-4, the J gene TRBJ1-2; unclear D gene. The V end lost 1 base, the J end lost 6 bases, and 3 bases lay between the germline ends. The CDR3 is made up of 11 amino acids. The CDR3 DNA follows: TGTGCCAGCAGTTTAGGGAATGGCTACACCTTC. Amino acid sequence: CASSLGNGYTF.